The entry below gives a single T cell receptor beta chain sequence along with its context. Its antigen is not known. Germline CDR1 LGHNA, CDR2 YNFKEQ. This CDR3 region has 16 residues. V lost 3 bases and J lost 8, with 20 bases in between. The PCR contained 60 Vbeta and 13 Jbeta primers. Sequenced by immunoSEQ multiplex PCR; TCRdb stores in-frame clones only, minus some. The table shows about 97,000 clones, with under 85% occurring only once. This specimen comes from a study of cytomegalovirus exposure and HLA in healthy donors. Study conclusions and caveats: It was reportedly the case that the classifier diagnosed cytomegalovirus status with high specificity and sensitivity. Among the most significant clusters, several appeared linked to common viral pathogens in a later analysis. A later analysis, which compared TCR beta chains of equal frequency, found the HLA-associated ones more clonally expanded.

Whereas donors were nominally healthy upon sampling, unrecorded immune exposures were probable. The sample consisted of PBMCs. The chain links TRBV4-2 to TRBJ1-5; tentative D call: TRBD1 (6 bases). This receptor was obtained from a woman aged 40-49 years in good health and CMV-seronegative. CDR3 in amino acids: CASSQDNRDPWEPQHF. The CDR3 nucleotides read TGTGCCAGCAGCCAGGACAACAGGGACCCATGGGAGCCCCAGCATTTT.